This T cell receptor beta chain is drawn from a study of T cell responses to AZD1222 COVID-19 vaccine (dated by TCRdb to 2020 to 2022). As for the study more broadly: TCR sequencing covered 233 trial participants: 200 to 220 given two doses of AZD1222 and 26 given two doses of MenACWY control vaccine. Trial participants were enrolled by age into 18-55, 56-69 and 70-plus year subgroups, with around 150, 28 and 57 TCR-sequenced participants respectively.

In light of the paper, this sample's time point label describes: about 28 days (+/-7) after the second vaccine dose. Because spike-specific TCR depth and breadth did not differ between the two schedules, AZD1222 recipients who got a second dose at roughly 4 weeks were pooled with those who got a second dose at roughly 12 weeks. Vaccinee samples were obtained from the UK trials COV001 and COV002, which included a single-blind randomized controlled phase 2/3 trial of AZD1222 (ChAdOx1 nCoV-19) in healthy adults. Trial participant PBMC samples were collected at day 0 and day 28 after the second dose for TCRbeta chain sequencing. The CDR3 measures 13 amino acids from cysteine to phenylalanine. The entry retains the CDR3 DNA only, 39 bases that are in frame from base 1. V sheds 2 bases and J sheds 2 bases, leaving 6 bases between their ends. CDR1 MDHEN and CDR2 SYDVKM are derived from the germline V gene.

Broader findings and caveats from the paper: After two AZD1222 doses, both the breadth and the depth of spike-specific TCRs were significantly higher than at day 0 and than in MenACWY recipients. Conclusions about previously exposed vaccinees were limited because only a handful of AZD1222 recipients were SARS-CoV-2 seropositive at baseline. Because no samples from the day 14 peak response were available, repertoires could be characterized only after the peak T cell response. Nearly half of unique spike-specific TCRs reportedly recognized epitopes outside regions mutated in the B.1.351 and B.1.1.7 variants. Vaccine-associated CD4 TCRs spanned the whole spike protein, with dominant responses in regions 160-218 and 743-854. Most participants were white British and females outnumbered males, and the authors suggested that clonal diversity may have been underestimated. The 56-69-year group was small, and its depth increase did not reach significance, likely because of low power.

This clone was counted once. The antigen this receptor binds is unknown. Base qualities are not recorded, but no much larger clone differs from it by a single base. Within the sample, other DNA sequences also encode this same CDR3. The CDR3 regions of human TCRbeta chains were analyzed by immunosequencing. Under the source paper's analysis protocol: TCRs in the repertoires were compared against a reference library of SARS-CoV-2-specific TCRs that had been generated with the MIRA antigen-specificity platform. Breadth meant the fraction of unique TCRs that were SARS-CoV-2-associated, whereas depth meant the fraction of total T cells that were SARS-CoV-2-associated. Using the MIRA data, each spike-specific TCR was mapped to the spike region that the TCR reacts to and placed in a CD4 or CD8 class. Log10-transformed breadth and depth values were compared by one-way ANOVA with Sidak's multiple comparisons tests. TCRdb took this table from immuneACCESS and kept in-frame rearrangements with V and J called. Such tables lack part of the clones; where checked against another copy, unresolved V genes explain under half of the gap, and the rest is unexplained. The DNA was the basis for D and trimming; V, J and clone size are from that table. This sample lists 150,000 or so clones; roughly nine tenths were detected once. Approximately 1.5% of the sample is taken by the ten largest.

The sequence is built from TRBV28 and TRBJ1-2; the D gene cannot be named for sure. Specimen: peripheral blood, collected 28 days after the second AZD1222 dose. The clonotype comes from an adult who received the AZD1222 COVID-19 vaccine. Here is the DNA: TGTGCCAGCAGTTTAGGGCAGAACTATGGCTACACCTTC. Translated, it gives CASSLGQNYGYTF.